The rows below give T cell receptor beta chains drawn from one sample of a study of shared clonotypes between healthy human individuals. Using immunoSEQ multiplex PCR, the repertoire was profiled, and TCRdb retains in-frame clones only, with some absent. In the table there are around 560,000 clones, 85% to 95% of which are singletons. The sequencing input was naive CD8+ T cells sorted from blood. The source of these receptors is a woman between 25 and 40 years old in good health. CDR3s include the opening cysteine and the closing phenylalanine or tryptophan. Fields, in order: CDR3 length, V gene, J gene, clone size, D gene, CDR3 protein, CDR3 DNA. The D gene is left open where the match is weak. Not all rows give a size; the values are once, few, many and, for expanded clones, a class.

len: 14
v_gene: TRBV11-1
j_gene: TRBJ1-5
abundance: -
d_gene: -
CDR3aa: CASSLGGVNQPQHF
CDR3nt: TGTGCCAGCAGCTTAGGGGGAGTCAATCAGCCCCAGCATTTT

len: 15
v_gene: TRBV5-1
j_gene: TRBJ2-7
abundance: -
d_gene: TRBD2
CDR3aa: CASGIAGEHPYEQYF
CDR3nt: TGCGCCAGTGGAATAGCGGGAGAACATCCCTACGAGCAGTACTTC

len: 15
v_gene: TRBV5-6
j_gene: TRBJ2-7
abundance: -
d_gene: TRBD1
CDR3aa: CASSQDRGLSLEQYF
CDR3nt: TGTGCCAGCAGCCAGGACAGGGGGCTTTCGCTGGAGCAGTACTTC

len: 13
v_gene: TRBV6-5
j_gene: TRBJ2-7
abundance: -
d_gene: TRBD1
CDR3aa: CASTSDRANEQYF
CDR3nt: TGTGCCAGCACCAGTGACAGGGCCAACGAGCAGTACTTC

len: 12
v_gene: TRBV13
j_gene: TRBJ2-2
abundance: few
d_gene: -
CDR3aa: CASSLHTGELFF
CDR3nt: TGTGCCAGCAGCTTACACACCGGGGAGCTGTTTTTT

len: 15
v_gene: TRBV28
j_gene: TRBJ1-4
abundance: -
d_gene: -
CDR3aa: CASSYSGTLNEKLFF
CDR3nt: TGTGCCAGCAGCTACTCCGGGACACTAAATGAAAAACTGTTTTTT

len: 12
v_gene: TRBV30
j_gene: TRBJ2-7
abundance: -
d_gene: -
CDR3aa: CAWSVGVYEQYF
CDR3nt: TGTGCCTGGAGTGTAGGGGTCTACGAGCAGTACTTC

len: 15
v_gene: TRBV30
j_gene: TRBJ2-2
abundance: -
d_gene: -
CDR3aa: CAESPGGGGTGELFF
CDR3nt: TGTGCGGAGTCTCCCGGGGGAGGAGGAACCGGGGAGCTGTTTTTT

len: 15
v_gene: TRBV9
j_gene: TRBJ2-7
abundance: once
d_gene: -
CDR3aa: CASSVGQGWSYEQYF
CDR3nt: TGTGCCAGCAGCGTTGGGCAGGGGTGGTCCTACGAGCAGTACTTC

len: 15
v_gene: TRBV6-1
j_gene: TRBJ2-2
abundance: -
d_gene: TRBD1
CDR3aa: CASSEGQGAAGELFF
CDR3nt: TGTGCCAGCAGTGAAGGGCAGGGGGCGGCCGGGGAGCTGTTTTTT

len: 19
v_gene: TRBV5-1
j_gene: TRBJ1-2
abundance: once
d_gene: TRBD1
CDR3aa: CASSFTTPGGTAANYGYTF
CDR3nt: TGCGCCAGCAGCTTTACCACCCCAGGAGGGACAGCCGCTAACTATGGCTACACCTTC

len: 14
v_gene: TRBV30
j_gene: TRBJ2-1
abundance: once
d_gene: TRBD2
CDR3aa: CAWTTSGAYNEQFF
CDR3nt: TGTGCCTGGACAACTAGCGGAGCATACAATGAGCAGTTCTTC